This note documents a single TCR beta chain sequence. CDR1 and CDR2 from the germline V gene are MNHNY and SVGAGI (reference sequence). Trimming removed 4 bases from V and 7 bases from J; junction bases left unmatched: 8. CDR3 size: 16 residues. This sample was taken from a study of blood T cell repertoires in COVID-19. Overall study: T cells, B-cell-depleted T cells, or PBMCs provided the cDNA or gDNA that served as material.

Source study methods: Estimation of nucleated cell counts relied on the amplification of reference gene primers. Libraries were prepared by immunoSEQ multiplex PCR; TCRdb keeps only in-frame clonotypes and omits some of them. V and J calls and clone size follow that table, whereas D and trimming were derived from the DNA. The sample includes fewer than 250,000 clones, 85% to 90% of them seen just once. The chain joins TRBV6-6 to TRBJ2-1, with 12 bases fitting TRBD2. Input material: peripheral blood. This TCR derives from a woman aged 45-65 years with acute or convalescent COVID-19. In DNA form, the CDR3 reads TGTGCCAGCAGTTCCTTGACTAGCGGGAGTTTTAATGAGCAGTTCTTC. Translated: CASSSLTSGSFNEQFF.